Each of the 10 T cell receptor beta chains below was sequenced from the same sample in a study of cytomegalovirus exposure and HLA in healthy donors. The PCR used 60 Vbeta and 13 Jbeta primers. The method was immunoSEQ multiplex PCR; TCRdb's version includes in-frame clones alone and lacks a portion of them. This sample has 120,000 or so clones, with about 73% found just once. Input material: PBMCs. These receptors all come from a woman aged 35 to 49 in good health and CMV-seronegative.

The chain links TRBV7-6 to TRBJ1-3; D unresolved. CDR3 length: 15 residues. With 1 base removed from V and 0 bases from J, the gap between germline ends came to 7 bases. Germline CDR1 is SGHVS and CDR2 is FNYEAQ. As DNA, the CDR3 is TGTGCCAGCAGCTTAGGCTACAGCTCTGGAAACACCATATATTTT. Translation gives CASSLGYSSGNTIYF. The whole variable domain, remainder taken from reference TRBV7-6 and TRBJ1-3, is GAGVSQSPRYKVTKRGQDVALRCDPISGHVSLYWYRQALGQGPEFLTYFNYEAQQDKSGLPNDRFSAERPEGSISTLTIQRTEQRDSAMYRCASSLGYSSGNTIYFGEGSWLTVV.

This rearrangement joins TRBV7-8 to TRBJ2-7, with TRBD2 identical over 14 bases. This CDR3 is built from 17 residues. Trimming cost V 0 bases and J 0 bases; bases outside gene matches: 1. In germline, CDR1 is SGHVS, CDR2 FQNEAQ. CDR3 nucleotide sequence: TGTGCCAGCAGCTTAGCTGGGACTAGCGGGAGCTCCTACGAGCAGTACTTC. This codes for CASSLAGTSGSSYEQYF.

The rearrangement joins TRBV28 to TRBJ1-1, with 7 bases identical to TRBD1. This CDR3 contains 15 residues. With V trimmed by 8 bases and J by 2 bases, 11 bases remained unmatched. Germline V gene sequence: CDR1 MDHEN, CDR2 SYDVKM. The CDR3 loop reads CASGFPGQRNTEAFF. DNA of the CDR3: TGTGCCAGCGGATTCCCGGGACAGAGAAACACTGAAGCTTTCTTT.

V usage is TRBV23-1 and J usage is TRBJ2-1; 8 bases align to TRBD2. TRBV23-1 is assigned to the ORF class and has an uncertain function. This CDR3 has 15 residues. The J segment lost 10 bases and the V segment lost 3 bases, leaving 11 bases of the junction unmatched. The CDR3 nucleotides read TGCGCCAGCAGTCATGCTAGCGGGTCCAATGGGGAGCAGTTCTTC. Protein: CASSHASGSNGEQFF.

The V gene is TRBV2, the J gene TRBJ2-1; TRBD1 aligns across 9 bases. This CDR3 contains 16 residues. V gave up 9 bases and J gave up 3 bases; unmatched junction bases: 12. Germline V gene sequence: CDR1 SNHLY, CDR2 FYNNEI. The CDR3 region is CASGRVRTGVYNEQFF. Here the CDR3 DNA reads TGTGCCAGTGGAAGAGTGCGGACAGGGGTCTACAATGAGCAGTTCTTC.

The V gene is TRBV2, the J gene TRBJ2-1; 10 bases map to TRBD2. Germline CDR1 and CDR2: SNHLY and FYNNEI. V trimming: 8 bases; J trimming: 2 bases; junction bases outside the gene matches: 6. CDR3 length: 15 amino acids. CDR3 protein: CASSRTSGTYNEQFF. CDR3 sequence (DNA): TGTGCCAGCTCCCGGACTAGCGGAACCTACAATGAGCAGTTCTTC.

V and J are TRBV19 and TRBJ1-1; D might be TRBD1 (5 bases). The CDR3 totals 14 residues. Trimming left V 6 bases short and J 5 bases short, with 16 bases between. Germline lookup yields CDR1 LNHDA and CDR2 SQIVND (reference sequence). The CDR3 is CASRGRGERTEAFF. CDR3 in DNA: TGTGCCAGTAGAGGGCGGGGGGAGAGGACTGAAGCTTTCTTT.

The chain couples TRBV5-6 to TRBJ2-5; 7 nucleotides line up with TRBD1. Germline lookup yields CDR1 SGHDT and CDR2 YYEEEE. The CDR3 has 18 amino acids. V was pared by 3 bases and J by 1 base, with 15 bases of the junction left unmatched. This chain's CDR3 is CASSSKDELRTGQETQYF. CDR3 in DNA: TGTGCCAGCAGCTCCAAGGATGAACTTCGGACAGGCCAAGAGACCCAGTACTTC.

V usage is TRBV28 and J usage is TRBJ2-3; 7 bases are a match to TRBD2. The CDR3 extends over 14 amino acids. Trimming cost V 9 bases and J 3 bases; bases outside gene matches: 9. The V gene's germline CDR1 is MDHEN and CDR2 SYDVKM. CDR3 DNA: TGTGCCAGTTGCTGGGGACTAACAACAGATACGCAGTATTTT. Its protein is CASCWGLTTDTQYF.

This clone came up many times. As DNA, the CDR3 is TGTGCCAGCAGCTTGGAGCGCAATGAGCAGTTCTTC. Protein product: CASSLERNEQFF. This chain links TRBV5-6 with TRBJ2-1; D is undetermined. V shed 0 bases and J shed 6 bases, with 4 bases lying between them. The germline gives CDR1 SGHDT, CDR2 YYEEEE. CDR3 size: 12 residues.